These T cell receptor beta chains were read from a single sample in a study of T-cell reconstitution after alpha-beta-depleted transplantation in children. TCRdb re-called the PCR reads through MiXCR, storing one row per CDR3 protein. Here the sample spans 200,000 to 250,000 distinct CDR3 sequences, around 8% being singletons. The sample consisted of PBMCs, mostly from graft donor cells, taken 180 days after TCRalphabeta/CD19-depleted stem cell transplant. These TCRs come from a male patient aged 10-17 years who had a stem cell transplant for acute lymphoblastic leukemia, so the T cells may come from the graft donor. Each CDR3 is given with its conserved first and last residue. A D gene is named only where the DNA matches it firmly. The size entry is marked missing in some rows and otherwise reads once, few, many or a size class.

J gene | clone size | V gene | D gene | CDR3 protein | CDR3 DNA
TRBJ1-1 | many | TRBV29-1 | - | CSVTRHYGTEAFF | TGCAGCGTTACCCGACATTACGGCACTGAAGCTTTCTTT
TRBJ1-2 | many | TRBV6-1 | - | CASLPYKGPYGYTF | TGTGCCAGCTTACCCTACAAGGGACCCTATGGCTACACCTTC
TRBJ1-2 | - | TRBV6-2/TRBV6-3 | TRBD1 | CASSKQGDGYTF | TGTGCCAGCAGCAAACAGGGGGATGGCTACACCTTC
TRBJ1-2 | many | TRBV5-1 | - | CASSDRTAPIYGYTF | TGCGCCAGCAGCGATCGGACAGCCCCGATCTATGGCTACACCTTC
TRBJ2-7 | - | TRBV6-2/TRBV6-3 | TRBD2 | CASSYSGGEYEQYF | TGTGCCAGCAGTTACAGCGGGGGGGAATACGAGCAGTACTTC
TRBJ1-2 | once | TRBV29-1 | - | CSVVCRGGYTF | TGCAGCGTAGTTTGCAGGGGCGGCTACACCTTC
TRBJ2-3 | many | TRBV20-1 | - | CSASFTDTQYF | TGCAGTGCTAGTTTCACAGATACGCAGTATTTT
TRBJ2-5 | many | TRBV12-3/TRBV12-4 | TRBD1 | CASSSRPGTAKETQYF | TGTGCCAGCAGTTCCCGCCCCGGGACAGCCAAAGAGACCCAGTACTTC
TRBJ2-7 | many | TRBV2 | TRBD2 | CASSRLAEFYEQYF | TGTGCCAGCAGCAGACTAGCGGAATTCTACGAGCAGTACTTC
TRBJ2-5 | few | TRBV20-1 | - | CSARDLGLETQYF | TGCAGTGCTAGAGATTTGGGGCTGGAGACCCAGTACTTC
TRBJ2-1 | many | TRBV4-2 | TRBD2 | CASSQASATSGYNEQFF | TGTGCCAGCAGCCAAGCGAGCGCGACTAGCGGTTACAATGAGCAGTTCTTC
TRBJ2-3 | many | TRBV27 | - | CASSLTGVPSTDTQYF | TGTGCCAGCAGTTTGACCGGGGTTCCTTCCACAGATACGCAGTATTTT
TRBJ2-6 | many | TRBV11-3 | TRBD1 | CASSLRPPGQGVAGANVLTF | TGTGCCAGCAGCTTAAGGCCCCCGGGACAGGGGGTGGCCGGGGCCAACGTCCTGACTTTC
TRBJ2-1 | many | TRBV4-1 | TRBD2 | CASSQEDFLAGFYNEQFF | TGCGCCAGCAGCCAAGAAGACTTCCTAGCGGGGTTTTACAATGAGCAGTTCTTC
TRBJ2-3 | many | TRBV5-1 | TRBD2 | CASSPWGLAGEDTQYF | TGCGCCAGCAGCCCCTGGGGGCTAGCGGGAGAAGATACGCAGTATTTT
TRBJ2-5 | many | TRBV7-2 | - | CASSPLGSWETQYF | TGTGCCAGCAGCCCTCTGGGGTCCTGGGAGACCCAGTACTTC
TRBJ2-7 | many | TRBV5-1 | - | CASSARDLAYEQYF | TGCGCCAGCAGCGCCCGGGACTTGGCCTACGAGCAGTACTTC
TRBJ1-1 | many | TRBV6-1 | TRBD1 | CASSPSQGGITEAFF | TGTGCCAGCAGTCCTTCTCAGGGGGGCATCACTGAAGCTTTCTTT
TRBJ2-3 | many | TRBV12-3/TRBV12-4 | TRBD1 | CASSFDRGTDTQYF | TGTGCCAGCAGTTTCGACAGGGGGACAGATACGCAGTATTTT
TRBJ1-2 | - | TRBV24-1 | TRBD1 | CATKHRGGDGYTF | TGTGCCACCAAGCACAGGGGTGGGGATGGCTACACCTTC
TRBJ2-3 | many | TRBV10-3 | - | CAISGADTQYF | TGTGCCATCAGTGGCGCAGATACGCAGTATTTT
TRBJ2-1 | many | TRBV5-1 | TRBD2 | CASSLGRLAGSNAEQFF | TGCGCCAGCAGCTTGGGAAGACTAGCGGGGTCGAACGCTGAGCAGTTCTTC
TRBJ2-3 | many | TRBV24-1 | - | CVTSERGRTDTQYF | TGTGTCACCAGTGAACGAGGGAGAACAGATACGCAGTATTTT
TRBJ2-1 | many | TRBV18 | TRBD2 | CASSPQRGVYNEQFF | TGTGCCAGCTCACCCCAGCGGGGGGTTTACAATGAGCAGTTCTTC
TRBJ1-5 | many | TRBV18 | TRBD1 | CASSEDRGLLEPQHF | TGTGCCAGCTCCGAGGACAGGGGCCTATTAGAGCCCCAGCATTTT
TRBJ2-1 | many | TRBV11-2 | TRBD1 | CASRTGGALSYNEQFF | TGTGCCAGCAGGACAGGGGGGGCCCTTTCCTACAATGAGCAGTTCTTC
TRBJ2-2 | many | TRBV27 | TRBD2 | CATSLGGTNTGELFF | TGTGCCACCTCACTCGGGGGGACGAACACCGGGGAGCTGTTTTTT
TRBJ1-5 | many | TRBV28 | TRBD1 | CASSSLDRGNQPQHF | TGTGCCAGCAGTTCCCTGGACAGGGGCAATCAGCCCCAGCATTTT
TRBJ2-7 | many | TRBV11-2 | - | CASRLTGSSYEQYF | TGTGCCAGCAGGTTGACAGGTAGCTCCTACGAGCAGTACTTC
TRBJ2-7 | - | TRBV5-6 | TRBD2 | CASSLSGGFSYEQYF | TGTGCCAGCAGCTTGTCGGGGGGTTTCTCCTACGAGCAGTACTTC
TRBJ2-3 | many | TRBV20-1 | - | CSARVRGISDTQYF | TGCAGTGCTAGAGTTAGAGGGATCTCAGATACGCAGTATTTT
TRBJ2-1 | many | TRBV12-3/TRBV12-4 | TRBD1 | CASMDRGKEFF | TGTGCCAGCATGGACAGGGGGAAGGAGTTCTTC
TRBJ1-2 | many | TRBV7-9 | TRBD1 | CASSRQGDGYTF | TGTGCCAGCAGTCGACAGGGTGATGGCTACACCTTC
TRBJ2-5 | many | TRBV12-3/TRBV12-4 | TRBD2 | CASSPSPGLAGVETQYF | TGTGCCAGCAGCCCCTCACCCGGACTAGCGGGGGTAGAGACCCAGTACTTC
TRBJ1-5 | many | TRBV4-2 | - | CASSPRRGIGNQPQHF | TGTGCCAGCAGCCCTCGACGGGGGATCGGCAATCAGCCCCAGCATTTT
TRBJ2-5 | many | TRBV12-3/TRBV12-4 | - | CASSLAGIQETQYF | TGTGCCAGCAGTTTAGCAGGGATCCAAGAGACCCAGTACTTC
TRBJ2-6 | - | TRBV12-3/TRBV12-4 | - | CASSLVRGLSGANVLTF | TGTGCCAGCAGTTTAGTTAGGGGCCTCTCTGGGGCCAACGTCCTGACTTTC
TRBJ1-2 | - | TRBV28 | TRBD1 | CAMGPGTGLTYGYTF | TGTGCCATGGGCCCCGGGACAGGGTTGACCTATGGCTACACCTTC
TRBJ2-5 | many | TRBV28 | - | CASSLIPTGSLKETQYF | TGTGCCAGCAGTTTAATCCCTACTGGTAGCTTAAAAGAGACCCAGTACTTC
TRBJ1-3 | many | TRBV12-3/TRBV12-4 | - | CASRPGPSGNTIYF | TGTGCCAGCCGCCCGGGCCCCTCTGGAAACACCATATATTTT
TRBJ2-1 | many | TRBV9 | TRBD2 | CASSVERGGRNEQFF | TGTGCCAGCAGCGTAGAGCGGGGGGGCCGTAATGAGCAGTTCTTC
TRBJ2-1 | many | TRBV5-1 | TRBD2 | CASSWDLAGYNEQFF | TGCGCCAGCAGCTGGGATTTAGCGGGATACAATGAGCAGTTCTTC
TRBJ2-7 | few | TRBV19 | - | CASSIRGASSYEQYF | TGTGCCAGTAGTATAAGGGGCGCGAGCTCCTACGAGCAGTACTTC
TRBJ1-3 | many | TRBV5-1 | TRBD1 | CASSPGQVSSSGNTIYF | TGCGCCAGCAGCCCGGGACAGGTCTCCTCCTCTGGAAACACCATATATTTT
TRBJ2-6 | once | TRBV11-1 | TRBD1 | CASSLIPGQGVPGANVLTF | TGTGCCAGCAGCCTAATTCCGGGACAGGGGGTCCCTGGGGCCAACGTCCTGACTTTC
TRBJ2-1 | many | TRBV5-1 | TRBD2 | CASSPMVTSGYNEQFF | TGCGCCAGCAGCCCCATGGTGACTAGCGGGTACAATGAGCAGTTCTTC
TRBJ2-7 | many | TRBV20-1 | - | CSAPGQSTYEQYF | TGCAGTGCCCCGGGACAAAGCACCTACGAGCAGTACTTC
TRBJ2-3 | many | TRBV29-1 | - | CSGEGDSTDTQYF | TGCAGCGGTGAAGGGGACAGCACAGATACGCAGTATTTT
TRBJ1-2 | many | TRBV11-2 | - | CASSLGTGSYGYTF | TGTGCCAGCAGCTTAGGTACAGGATCCTATGGCTACACCTTC
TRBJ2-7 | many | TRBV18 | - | CASSPAGLGEQYF | TGTGCCAGCTCACCTGCCGGGTTGGGCGAGCAGTACTTC
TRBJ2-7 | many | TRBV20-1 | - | CSAAPTSTSYEQYF | TGCAGTGCCGCCCCCACTTCAACGTCTTACGAGCAGTACTTC
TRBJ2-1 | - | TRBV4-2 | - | CASSQDAGRYEQFF | TGTGCCAGCAGCCAAGATGCGGGGAGGTATGAGCAGTTCTTC
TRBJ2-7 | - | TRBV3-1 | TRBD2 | CASSQPFRDYAYEQYF | TGTGCCAGCAGCCAACCCTTCCGGGACTACGCCTACGAGCAGTACTTC
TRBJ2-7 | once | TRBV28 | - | CATLGWGRVKYEQYF | TGTGCCACTCTTGGATGGGGCAGGGTAAAATACGAGCAGTACTTC
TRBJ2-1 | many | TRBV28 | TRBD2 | CASSFRASGYNEQFF | TGTGCCAGCAGTTTTAGGGCTAGCGGATACAATGAGCAGTTCTTC
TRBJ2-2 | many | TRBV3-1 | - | CASSKPPNTPGELFF | TGTGCCAGCAGCAAGCCTCCAAATACGCCCGGGGAGCTGTTTTTT
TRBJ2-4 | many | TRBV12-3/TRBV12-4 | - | CATLQGRIQYF | TGTGCCACCCTACAGGGAAGGATTCAGTACTTC
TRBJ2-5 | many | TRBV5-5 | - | CASSFIPAQETQYF | TGTGCCAGCAGCTTCATCCCGGCTCAAGAGACCCAGTACTTC
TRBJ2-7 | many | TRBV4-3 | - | CASSQVIGSYEQYF | TGCGCCAGCAGCCAGGTAATAGGGTCCTACGAGCAGTACTTC
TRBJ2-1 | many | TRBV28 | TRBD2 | CASSLRLAASSYNEQFF | TGTGCCAGCAGTTTAAGACTAGCGGCGTCCTCCTACAATGAGCAGTTCTTC